The next 22 T cell receptor beta chains were all read from a single sample in a study of blood T cell repertoires in COVID-19. The repertoire was sequenced with immunoSEQ multiplex PCR; TCRdb's copy has only in-frame clones and lacks some. The sample shows around 110,000 clones, 75% to 90% of them seen only once. The specimen was peripheral blood. The receptors originated from a man aged 30 to 39 with acute or convalescent COVID-19.

This clone turned up a few times. The chain couples TRBV4-1 to TRBJ1-3, with D maybe TRBD1 (6 bases). V dropped 0 bases and J dropped 2 bases, with 11 bases sitting between them. CDR3 length: 16 residues. Germline CDR1 is MGHRA and CDR2 is YSYEKL. CDR3 sequence reads: CASSQEGGAPGNTIYF. The DNA of the CDR3 is TGCGCCAGCAGCCAAGAAGGGGGGGCGCCTGGAAACACCATATATTTT.

The chain links TRBV10-3 to TRBJ1-5; 7 bases agree with TRBD1. The CDR3 consists of 13 residues. J lost 8 bases, V lost 9 bases, and 10 bases had no gene match. Germline V lookup: CDR1 ENHRY, CDR2 SYGVKD. The CDR3 is CAIGTAEWKPQHF. CDR3 nucleotide sequence: TGTGCCATTGGGACAGCGGAATGGAAGCCCCAGCATTTT.

V gene TRBV12-3 or TRBV12-4 combines with J gene TRBJ1-2; no clear D gene. This CDR3 spans 13 amino acids. The V end was cut by 2 bases, the J end by 4 bases, with 8 bases between. Written as DNA, the CDR3 is TGTGCCAGCAGTTTATTGGCCAGCTATGGCTACACCTTC. Its translation is CASSLLASYGYTF.

In this sample, this clone turned up once. The rearrangement joins TRBV4-1 to TRBJ2-7; 11 positions agree with TRBD2. Germline assignment: CDR1 MGHRA and CDR2 YSYEKL. V gave up 4 bases and J gave up 5 bases; unmatched junction bases: 13. This CDR3 has 17 residues. CDR3 DNA sequence: TGCGCCAGCAGCCCACGAATAACTAGCGGGGGTCCCGACGAGCAGTACTTC. Residues: CASSPRITSGGPDEQYF.

The chain joins TRBV4-2 to TRBJ2-7, with 7 bases matching TRBD2. Germline V lookup: CDR1 LGHNA, CDR2 YNFKEQ. After removal of 4 bases from V and 4 bases from J, the junction contained 7 bases not matched to a gene. The CDR3 is 14 residues long. The DNA of the CDR3 is TGTGCCAGCAGCCCCCGGGGAGGGATGTACGAGCAGTACTTC. It codes for CASSPRGGMYEQYF.

The V call is TRBV12-3 or TRBV12-4, the J call TRBJ1-1; D not resolved. The CDR3 loop spans 12 amino acids. With 8 bases removed from V and 5 bases from J, the gap between germline ends came to 12 bases. The CDR3 is CASWAAGTEAFF. The CDR3 DNA sequence: TGTGCCAGCTGGGCAGCGGGGACTGAAGCTTTCTTT.

The rearrangement links TRBV6-5 to TRBJ2-3; 7 bases are a match to TRBD2. The junction had 4 bases not matched to a gene; V was cut back by 5 bases and J by 2 bases. Germline CDR1 reads MNHEY; CDR2 reads SVGAGI. CDR3 length: 14 amino acids. CDR3 DNA sequence: TGTGCCAGCAGTCGGGGGGTGGTCACAGATACGCAGTATTTT. It encodes CASSRGVVTDTQYF.

V usage is TRBV3-1 (or the pseudogene TRBV3-2) and J usage is TRBJ2-7, with 9 bases fitting TRBD2. The V and J ends lost 4 bases and 4 bases, in that order; junction bases with no gene match: 8. The length of the CDR3 is 15 residues. CDR1 and CDR2 from the germline V gene are LGHDT and YNNKEL (reference sequence). CDR3 DNA sequence: TGTGCCAGCAGCCCCCAGTGGCGGGGGGGTTACGAGCAGTACTTC. This translates into CASSPQWRGGYEQYF.

V usage is TRBV19 and J usage is TRBJ2-3; TRBD1 is a possible D gene (6 bases). Germline loops: CDR1 LNHDA, CDR2 SQIVND (reference sequence). The CDR3 runs to 17 residues. V was trimmed by 4 bases and J by 2 bases, leaving 19 bases between them. CDR3 DNA sequence: TGTGCCAGTAGTAACGATCGGACAGTCTCTTCCACAGATACGCAGTATTTT. The encoded protein is CASSNDRTVSSTDTQYF.

The rearrangement joins TRBV7-6 to TRBJ1-3; D not certain. Germline assignment: CDR1 SGHVS and CDR2 FNYEAQ. The ends were cut back, 4 bases at V and 4 bases at J, with 23 bases in the middle. The CDR3 is 18 residues long. The CDR3 bases are TGTGCCAGCAGCTCCACCTCGTCGGGTCCGGGGAGGGGAAACACCATATATTTT. This codes for CASSSTSSGPGRGNTIYF.

CDR3: CASSTGTSGELFF. The DNA of the CDR3 is TGTGCCAGCAGTACAGGGACCTCCGGGGAGCTGTTTTTT. This rearrangement joins TRBV6-5 to TRBJ2-2, with D perhaps TRBD1 (6 bases). This CDR3 contains 13 residues. Germline-derived CDR1 and CDR2 are MNHEY and SVGAGI. Trimming removed 5 bases from V and 6 bases from J, with 10 bases in between.

CDR3 sequence: CASSLERGPSGNTIYF. The CDR3 nucleotides read TGTGCCAGCAGCTTGGAAAGGGGGCCCTCTGGAAACACCATATATTTT. The V gene is TRBV7-2, the J gene TRBJ1-3, with TRBD1 matching 7 bases. Germline CDR1 and CDR2: SGHTA and FQGNSA. J was trimmed by 0 bases and V by 3 bases; bases with no gene match: 5. This CDR3 region has 16 residues. Filled out from reference TRBV7-2 and TRBJ1-3, the complete variable domain reads GAGVSQSPSNKVTEKGKDVELRCDPISGHTALYWYRQSLGQGLEFLIYFQGNSAPDKSGLPSDRFSAERTGGSVSTLTIQRTQQEDSAVYLCASSLERGPSGNTIYFGEGSWLTVV.

The genes are TRBV6-5 and TRBJ2-7, with 7 bases matching TRBD1. CDR3 length: 13 amino acids. J gave up 2 bases and V 5 bases, and 3 bases lay outside the gene matches. The germline CDR1 and CDR2 sequences are MNHEY and SVGAGI. CDR3 bases: TGTGCCAGCAGTAGGGACAGCACCTACGAGCAGTACGTC. This gives the protein CASSRDSTYEQYV.

The rearrangement uses TRBV30 and TRBJ1-1, with D hard to call. Trimming shortened V by 5 bases and J by 4 bases, and 11 bases separated the two germline ends. The CDR3 length is 12 residues. Germline assignment: CDR1 GTSNPN and CDR2 SVGIG (reference sequence). CDR3 coding DNA: TGTGCCTGGGCCGCCGAGGGCACTGAAGCTTTCTTT. Translating gives CAWAAEGTEAFF.

The CDR3 here is CASSYQGSNSPLHF. CDR3 DNA: TGTGCCAGCAGTTACCAGGGCTCTAATTCACCCCTCCACTTT. V usage is TRBV6-5 and J usage is TRBJ1-6; a possible D gene is TRBD1 (5 bases). The V gene lost 2 bases and the J gene lost 6 bases, with 8 bases spanning the gap. Germline V gene lookup returns CDR1 MNHEY and CDR2 SVGAGI. The CDR3 totals 14 residues.

The chain has TRBV27 and TRBJ2-5; TRBD2 aligns across 12 bases. Germline V gene lookup returns CDR1 MNHEY and CDR2 SMNVEV (reference sequence). V trimming: 8 bases; J trimming: 4 bases; junction bases outside the gene matches: 11. The CDR3 has 16 residues. In DNA form, the CDR3 reads TGTGCCAGCGCTATCAGACTAGCGGGGGCGGGAGAGACCCAGTACTTC. Its protein product is CASAIRLAGAGETQYF.

This clone was seen a single time. The chain is built from TRBV27 and TRBJ2-7; D gene unclear. Germline CDR1 and CDR2: MNHEY and SMNVEV (reference sequence). The CDR3 totals 16 residues. Between the trimmed V and J ends, which lost 0 bases and 3 bases, there was a span of 15 bases. CDR3 amino acids: CASSLSIGALGYEQYF. In DNA, the CDR3 is TGTGCCAGCAGTTTATCGATTGGAGCACTCGGCTACGAGCAGTACTTC.

The chain has TRBV27 and TRBJ1-2; D not certain. From germline, CDR1 is MNHEY and CDR2 SMNVEV (reference sequence). V was shortened by 5 bases and J by 0 bases, with 10 bases between the two germline ends. This CDR3 region has 14 residues. CDR3 region: CASSLTATNYGYTF. In DNA form, the CDR3 reads TGTGCCAGCAGTCTCACAGCCACTAACTATGGCTACACCTTC.

The chain's CDR3 is CASSRGGDGYEQYF. CDR3 sequence (DNA): TGCGCCAGCAGCCGTGGGGGGGACGGATACGAGCAGTACTTC. The chain combines TRBV5-1 with TRBJ2-7, with 7 nucleotides matching TRBD2. The CDR3 extends over 14 amino acids. V was pared by 4 bases and J by 4 bases, with 8 bases of the junction left unmatched. Germline values: CDR1 SGHRS, CDR2 YFSETQ.

The chain employs TRBV11-2 and TRBJ2-2; 10 bases match TRBD2. The CDR3 extends over 16 amino acids. V trimming: 1 base; J trimming: 6 bases; junction bases outside the gene matches: 5. Looked up from germline, CDR1 is SGHAT and CDR2 is FQNNGV. The CDR3 nucleotides read TGTGCCAGCAGCTTAGCCCTAGCGGGAGTGGCCGGGGAGCTGTTTTTT. It specifies CASSLALAGVAGELFF.

The rearrangement uses TRBV5-6 and TRBJ2-7, with TRBD2 identical over 10 bases. The V and J ends lost 4 bases and 9 bases, in that order; junction bases with no gene match: 13. The CDR3 has 15 amino acids. Germline V lookup: CDR1 SGHDT, CDR2 YYEEEE. This CDR3 is CASSHTSGAASRQYF. CDR3 coding DNA: TGTGCCAGCAGCCATACTAGCGGGGCGGCGTCTAGGCAGTACTTC.

This sequence joins TRBV3-1 (or the pseudogene TRBV3-2) and TRBJ2-1, with TRBD2 matching over 7 bases. CDR1 and CDR2 from the germline V gene are LGHDT and YNNKEL (reference sequence). V gave up 4 bases and J gave up 5 bases; unmatched junction bases: 8. This CDR3 is built from 15 residues. This CDR3 reads CASSPIAGFHNEQFF. The CDR3 DNA is TGTGCCAGCAGCCCTATAGCGGGTTTCCACAATGAGCAGTTCTTC.